This T cell receptor (beta chain) was found in a study of TIL therapy for anti-PD-1-resistant metastatic lung cancer. Stated time point: pre-treatment sample, taken before nivolumab and TIL therapy. In germline, CDR1 is SGHDN, CDR2 FVKESK. This CDR3 region has 18 residues. V was cut by 0 bases and J by 5 bases, with 19 bases left in between. The immunoSEQ assay was v3. The data were produced by immunoSEQ multiplex PCR, yet TCRdb's version contains in-frame clones alone and is incomplete. The data hold over 15,000 clones, with 74% observed a single time. The chain recombines TRBV14 with TRBJ2-2, with D possibly matching TRBD2 (5 bases). The sequence derives from a person aged 25 to 85 with non-small cell lung cancer. The material sequenced was blood, taken at baseline. CDR3 amino acids: CASSQDLGFTGITGELFF. CDR3 in DNA: TGTGCCAGCAGCCAAGATCTTGGGTTTACGGGGATAACCGGGGAGCTGTTTTTT.